This T cell receptor beta chain was found in a study of blood T cell repertoires in COVID-19. Across the study: The United States, Italy and Spain were the sources of the acute and convalescent COVID-19 samples. Sources were T cells, B-cell-depleted T cells, or PBMCs; the material itself was cDNA or gDNA.

Patients at the Seattle site were enrolled during active infection and followed longitudinally. CDR3 length equals 15 residues. Germline V gene sequence: CDR1 ENHRY, CDR2 SYGVKD. Between the trimmed V and J ends, which lost 3 bases and 4 bases, there was a span of 12 bases. Original processing methods: The authors estimated nucleated cell counts from reference gene primer amplification. The repertoire was sequenced with immunoSEQ multiplex PCR; TCRdb's copy has only in-frame clones and lacks some. The V and J calls and clone size were taken over from that table, and D and trimming were inferred from the DNA. This sample has 200,000 to 250,000 clones; roughly nine tenths occur once, and the top ten carry around 0.84%.

Material: peripheral blood. The sequence came from a man aged 60 to 75 with COVID-19, enrolled during active disease. The chain couples TRBV10-3 to TRBJ2-2; D is perhaps TRBD1 (8 bases). The CDR3 DNA follows: TGTGCCATCAGTGAAACAGGGGGGGGCACCGGGGAGCTGTTTTTT. The encoded protein is CAISETGGGTGELFF.